This T cell receptor (beta chain) was recovered during a study of control samples from healthy donors and cancer patients (TCRdb year 2020). This clone has just one count. Which antigen it targets is not known. No base quality information exists; no much larger clone differs at one position. The method behind the library was the immunoSEQ multiplex PCR assay. TCRdb took this table from immuneACCESS and kept in-frame rearrangements with V and J called. Such tables lack part of the clones; where checked against another copy, unresolved V genes explain under half of the gap, and the rest is unexplained. The sample contains a few hundred thousand clones, 90% of them found a single time. The ten largest make up over 5.5% of the sample. The CDR3, from cysteine to phenylalanine, totals 13 residues. CDR3 DNA is the only sequence kept; it has 39 bases, read in frame from the first base. Looking up the germline V gene yields CDR1 MDHEN and CDR2 SYDVKM. V drops 6 bases and J drops 5 bases, leaving 10 bases in between.

The sequence came from a man aged 40-55 years with head and neck cancer. The material sequenced was PBMCs. The chain joins TRBV28 to TRBJ1-4, with an unclear D gene assignment. The nucleotide sequence reads as follows: TGTGCCAGCAGCCGCCCCCGAAATGAAAAACTGTTTTTT. Its translation is CASSRPRNEKLFF.